This T cell receptor beta chain was obtained from a study of T cells in Graves' hyperthyroidism and ophthalmopathy. Study-level information: Peripheral blood was obtained at initial diagnosis, preceding any treatment.

The CDR3 regions of TCR beta were amplified from RNA transcripts. When the TCR CDR3 underwent first-round RT-PCR, the HTBI primer set was used. TCRdb reprocessed the multiplex PCR reads with MiXCR, giving one entry per CDR3 protein. The top ten clones hold 31% of a sample with hundreds of thousands of distinct CDR3 sequences, roughly 32% of them seen once. Study-level results: The model predicted ophthalmopathy a median 6.5 months before onset.

Researchers defined stable Graves' hyperthyroidism as no ophthalmopathy progression within 18 months. Remarks on this clonotype: Antigen unknown.

Sequencing was done on a sample of blood. This receptor was obtained from a woman in her thirties or forties with Graves' hyperthyroidism.

CDR3 residues: CASSPFGDSGELFF. Here the CDR3 DNA reads TGTGCCAGCAGCCCCTTCGGTGACTCCGGGGAGCTGTTTTTT. The chain joins TRBV5-4 to TRBJ2-2; D unresolved. The V end was cut by 4 bases, the J end by 6 bases, with 13 bases between. The length of the CDR3 is 14 residues. The germline V gene has CDR1 SGHNT and CDR2 YYREEE (reference sequence).